Below, 6 T cell receptor beta chains from the same sample are listed, as sequenced in a study of cytomegalovirus exposure and HLA in healthy donors (dated by TCRdb to 2015 to 2018). The library relied on the immunoSEQ multiplex PCR assay. A mixture of 60 forward primers for TCR Vbeta segments and 13 reverse primers for TCR Jbeta segments was used in the multiplex PCR. In TCRdb, the immuneACCESS table is reduced to in-frame sequences with V and J assigned. These tables do not hold every clone; where another copy was compared, an unresolved V gene accounts for under half, and the others remain unexplained. In this sample the table shows around 150,000 clones, around 80% of which occur a single time. The ten largest clones capture about 2.2% of the sample. Sequences were obtained from PBMCs. These receptors came from a man aged 25 to 40 in good health and CMV-seronegative.

The chain carries TRBV6-5 and TRBJ2-3, with a tentative D call TRBD2 (5 bases). V lost 0 bases and J 6 bases, leaving 13 bases between the germline ends. CDR1 and CDR2 from the germline V gene are MNHEY and SVGAGI. The CDR3 covers 15 residues. The CDR3 nucleotides are TGTGCCAGCAGTTACTCGTTCGGGGTGTCGGATACGCAGTATTTT. Protein sequence: CASSYSFGVSDTQYF.

The chain recombines TRBV5-1 with TRBJ2-1; 12 bases are a match to TRBD2. The V gene's germline CDR1 is SGHRS and CDR2 YFSETQ. V lost 0 bases, J lost 7 bases, and 8 bases stayed unmatched. The CDR3 totals 17 residues. The CDR3 DNA is TGCGCCAGCAGCTTGGGGCTAGCGGGGGGGCGTAAAAATGAGCAGTTCTTC. This sequence encodes CASSLGLAGGRKNEQFF. Together with reference TRBV5-1 and TRBJ2-1, the CDR3 gives the full variable domain: KAGVTQTPRYLIKTRGQQVTLSCSPISGHRSVSWYQQTPGQGLQFLFEYFSETQRNKGNFPGRFSGRQFSNSRSEMNVSTLELGDSALYLCASSLGLAGGRKNEQFFGPGTRLTVL.

This sequence joins TRBV28 and TRBJ1-1; 8 bases align to TRBD1. This CDR3 has 16 residues. Losses at the gene ends were 1 base for V and 0 bases for J; bases not matched to a gene: 4. Germline V CDR1 and CDR2: MDHEN, SYDVKM. CDR3 protein: CASSLFQGALNTEAFF. The CDR3 bases are TGTGCCAGCAGTTTATTCCAGGGGGCTTTGAACACTGAAGCTTTCTTT.

This clone was found a few times. The rearrangement links TRBV5-4 to TRBJ2-7, with TRBD1 matching 8 bases. V lost 4 bases to trimming and J lost 3 bases; unmatched junction nucleotides: 9. The CDR3 totals 15 residues. Germline assignment: CDR1 SGHNT and CDR2 YYREEE (reference sequence). The CDR3 DNA follows: TGTGCCAGCAGCCTCTTCACAGGGGGTGTCTACGAGCAGTACTTC. Protein: CASSLFTGGVYEQYF.

DNA of the CDR3: TGTGCCAGCAGTCCGGGGGACAGGGGGTCTGGAAACACCATATATTTT. It encodes CASSPGDRGSGNTIYF. V gene TRBV27 combines with J gene TRBJ1-3; 11 positions agree with TRBD1. Germline trimming cut 5 bases from V and 1 base from J; bases unmatched to any gene: 4. CDR3 length: 16 residues. Germline-derived CDR1 and CDR2 are MNHEY and SMNVEV (reference sequence).

V usage is TRBV6-4 and J usage is TRBJ2-1; no clear D gene. Trimming stripped 0 bases from V and 7 bases from J, with 7 bases between. The CDR3 runs 13 residues. Looked up from germline, CDR1 is MRHNA and CDR2 is SNTAGT. The CDR3 sequence: CASSDSVENEQFF. DNA of the CDR3: TGTGCCAGCAGTGACTCGGTGGAGAATGAGCAGTTCTTC.